The entry below gives a single T cell receptor (beta chain) sequence along with its context. A single-stranded UMI oligo with SP2 sequence was ligated to cDNA 3' ends. An equimolar mix of RC1.1 and RC1.2 primed the beta chain across TRBC1 and TRBC2. Each CDR3 protein gets one entry after TCRdb re-called the UMI-ligation and nested PCR reads with MiXCR. The table lists 39,000 or so distinct CDR3 sequences, approximately 17% of them singletons. This sample is drawn from a study of quantifying T cell responses using KT2 cells. Study overall: Reverse transcription used primers in the TCR alpha and beta constant regions.

The sequence derives from a human donor. The sample consisted of PBMCs spiked with cells of the T cell clone KT2.

The CDR3 loop reads CSAREGERVLFF. DNA of the CDR3: TGCAGTGCTAGGGAAGGGGAAAGGGTGCTGTTTTTT. V usage is TRBV20-1 and J usage is TRBJ2-2, with a possible D match to TRBD1 (5 bases). CDR3 length equals 12 residues. CDR1 DFQATT and CDR2 SNEGSKA come from the germline V gene (reference sequence). V was cut by 3 bases and J by 13 bases, with 15 bases left in between.